Presented here are 4 T cell receptor beta chains from one specimen sequenced in a study of response to subunit inactivated influenza vaccine. TCRdb called the RT-PCR reads again in MiXCR, with one record for every CDR3 protein. The sample records fewer than 350,000 distinct CDR3 sequences, around a fifth being singletons. The sequences come from PBMCs from blood, collected about 19 months after vaccination. These receptors all stem from a man aged 50-75 years who received an inactivated influenza vaccine.

This clonotype was picked up a small number of times. The chain has TRBV28 and TRBJ1-6, with 8 bases that match TRBD1. CDR3 length: 16 residues. Trimming took 5 bases from V and 9 from J; bases not matched to a gene: 12. Germline V CDR1 and CDR2: MDHEN, SYDVKM. The CDR3 nucleotides read TGTGCCAGCAGTCCCCTCGATGGGACAGGAGGTTCACCCCTCCACTTT. Protein sequence: CASSPLDGTGGSPLHF.

This clonotype has only a few counts. The chain joins TRBV6-2 or TRBV6-3 to TRBJ2-3, with D maybe TRBD2 (6 bases). The CDR3 has 16 residues. The germline V gene has CDR1 MNHEY and CDR2 SVGEGT. Trimming took 4 bases from V and 6 from J, leaving 20 bases between them. This CDR3 is CASSFLGLLRLDTQYF. CDR3 in DNA: TGTGCCAGCAGTTTCTTGGGACTCCTTAGGTTGGATACGCAGTATTTT.

In its sample, this clonotype was seen a few times. The genes are TRBV10-3 and TRBJ2-7; D uncertain. V was shortened by 6 bases and J by 6 bases, with 9 bases between the two germline ends. Germline V lookup: CDR1 ENHRY, CDR2 SYGVKD. This CDR3 region has 11 residues. The CDR3 sequence: CAIRTVTEQYF. DNA of the CDR3: TGTGCCATCAGGACCGTTACCGAGCAGTACTTC.

This sequence joins TRBV9 and TRBJ1-2, with D hard to call. Looked up from germline, CDR1 is SGDLS and CDR2 is YYNGEE. This CDR3 is built from 14 residues. V was pared by 3 bases and J by 4 bases, with 13 bases between. CDR3 DNA: TGTGCCAGCAGCGACAGCGTCGAAGGCTATGGCTACACCTTC. It codes for CASSDSVEGYGYTF.